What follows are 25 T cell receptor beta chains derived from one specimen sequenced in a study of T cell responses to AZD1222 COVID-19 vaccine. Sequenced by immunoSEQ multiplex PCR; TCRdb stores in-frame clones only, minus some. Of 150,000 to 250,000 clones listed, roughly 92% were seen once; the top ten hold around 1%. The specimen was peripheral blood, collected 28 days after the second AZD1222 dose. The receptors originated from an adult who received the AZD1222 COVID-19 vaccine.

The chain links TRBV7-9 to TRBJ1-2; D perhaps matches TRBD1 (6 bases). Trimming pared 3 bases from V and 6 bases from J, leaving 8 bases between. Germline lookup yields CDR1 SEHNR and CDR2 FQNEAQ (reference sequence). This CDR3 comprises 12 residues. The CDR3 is CASSFNRDGYTF. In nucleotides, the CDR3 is TGTGCCAGCAGCTTCAACAGGGATGGCTACACCTTC. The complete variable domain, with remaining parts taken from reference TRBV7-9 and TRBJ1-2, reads DTGVSQNPRHKITKRGQNVTFRCDPISEHNRLYWYRQTLGQGPEFLTYFQNEAQLEKSRLLSDRFSAERPKGSFSTLEIQRTEQGDSAMYLCASSFNRDGYTFGSGTRLTVV.

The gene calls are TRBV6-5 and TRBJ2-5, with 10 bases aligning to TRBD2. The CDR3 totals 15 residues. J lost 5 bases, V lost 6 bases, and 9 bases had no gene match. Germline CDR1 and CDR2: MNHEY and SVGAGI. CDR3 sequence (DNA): TGTGCCAGCAGCCCAAGCGGGGGGGCCTACGAGACCCAGTACTTC. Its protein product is CASSPSGGAYETQYF.

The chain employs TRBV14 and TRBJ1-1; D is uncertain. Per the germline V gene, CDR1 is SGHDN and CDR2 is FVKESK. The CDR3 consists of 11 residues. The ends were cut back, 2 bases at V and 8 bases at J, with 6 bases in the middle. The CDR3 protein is CASSQLGEAFF. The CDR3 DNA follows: TGTGCCAGCAGCCAACTGGGCGAAGCTTTCTTT.

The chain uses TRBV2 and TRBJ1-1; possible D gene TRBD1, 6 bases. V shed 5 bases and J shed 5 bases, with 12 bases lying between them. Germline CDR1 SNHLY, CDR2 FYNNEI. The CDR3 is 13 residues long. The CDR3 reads CASSRTQGTEAFF. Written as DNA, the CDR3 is TGTGCCAGCAGTCGGACCCAGGGGACTGAAGCTTTCTTT.

CDR3 residues: CASSAGHGESNYGYTF. Here the CDR3 DNA reads TGTGCCAGCAGCGCCGGACATGGGGAATCTAACTATGGCTACACCTTC. This chain connects TRBV3-1 (or the pseudogene TRBV3-2) to TRBJ1-2; D is perhaps TRBD1 (5 bases). V lost 5 bases and J 0 bases, leaving 16 bases between the germline ends. The CDR3 has 16 residues. The germline CDR1 and CDR2 sequences are LGHDT and YNNKEL (reference sequence).

Here the CDR3 reads CSVREAGNQPQHF. The CDR3 coding sequence is TGCAGCGTTCGGGAGGCTGGGAATCAGCCCCAGCATTTT. The chain carries TRBV29-1 and TRBJ1-5; unclear D gene. Trimming took 5 bases from V and 4 from J, leaving 12 bases between them. CDR1 is SQVTM, CDR2 ANQGSEA, per germline. CDR3 length: 13 residues.

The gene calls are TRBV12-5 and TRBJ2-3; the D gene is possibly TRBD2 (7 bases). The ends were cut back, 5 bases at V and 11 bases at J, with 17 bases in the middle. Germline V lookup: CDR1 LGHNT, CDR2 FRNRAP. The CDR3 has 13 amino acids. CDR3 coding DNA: TGTGCTAGTGGTGGGGGGGCAGACCTCCTGCAGTATTTT. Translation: CASGGGADLLQYF.

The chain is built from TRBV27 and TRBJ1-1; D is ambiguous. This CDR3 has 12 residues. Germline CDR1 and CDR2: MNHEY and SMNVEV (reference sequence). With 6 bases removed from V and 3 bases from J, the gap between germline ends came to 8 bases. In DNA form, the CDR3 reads TGTGCCAGCAGCCCGGCTGACACTGAAGCTTTCTTT. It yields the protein CASSPADTEAFF.

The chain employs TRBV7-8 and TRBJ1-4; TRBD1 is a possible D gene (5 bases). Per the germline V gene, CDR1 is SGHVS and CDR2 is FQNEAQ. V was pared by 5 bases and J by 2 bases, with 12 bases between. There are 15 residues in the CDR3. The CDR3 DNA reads TGTGCCAGCAGCCCTCTGGGGGGTACTAATGAAAAACTGTTTTTT. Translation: CASSPLGGTNEKLFF.

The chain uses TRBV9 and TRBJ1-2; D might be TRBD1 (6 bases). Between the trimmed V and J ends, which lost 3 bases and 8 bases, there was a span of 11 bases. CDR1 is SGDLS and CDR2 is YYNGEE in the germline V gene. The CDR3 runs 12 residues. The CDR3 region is CASSAGVEGYTF. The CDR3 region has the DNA TGTGCCAGCAGCGCAGGGGTGGAAGGCTACACCTTC.

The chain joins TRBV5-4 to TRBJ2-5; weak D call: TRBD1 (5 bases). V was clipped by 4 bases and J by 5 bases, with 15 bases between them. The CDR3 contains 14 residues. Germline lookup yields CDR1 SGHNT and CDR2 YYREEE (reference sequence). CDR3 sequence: CASSQGQTKETQYF. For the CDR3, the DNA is TGTGCCAGCAGCCAAGGACAAACCAAGGAGACCCAGTACTTC. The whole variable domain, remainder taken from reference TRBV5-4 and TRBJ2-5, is ETGVTQSPTHLIKTRGQQVTLRCSSQSGHNTVSWYQQALGQGPQFIFQYYREEENGRGNFPPRFSGLQFPNYSSELNVNALELDDSALYLCASSQGQTKETQYFGPGTRLLVL.

For the CDR3, the DNA is TGTGCCAGCAGCCTAACTAGCGGGGGGTACAAAAACATTCAGTACTTC. This encodes CASSLTSGGYKNIQYF. The chain couples TRBV7-8 to TRBJ2-4; TRBD2 agrees at 12 bases. The CDR3 consists of 16 residues. V lost 5 bases and J lost 3; bases outside the gene matches: 5. Germline V gene sequence: CDR1 SGHVS, CDR2 FQNEAQ.

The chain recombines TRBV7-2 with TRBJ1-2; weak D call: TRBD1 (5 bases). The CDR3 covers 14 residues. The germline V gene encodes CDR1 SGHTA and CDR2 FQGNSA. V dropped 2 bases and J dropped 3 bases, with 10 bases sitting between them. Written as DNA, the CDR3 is TGTGCCAGCAGCTTACAGGGTCTCGACTATGGCTACACCTTC. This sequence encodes CASSLQGLDYGYTF.

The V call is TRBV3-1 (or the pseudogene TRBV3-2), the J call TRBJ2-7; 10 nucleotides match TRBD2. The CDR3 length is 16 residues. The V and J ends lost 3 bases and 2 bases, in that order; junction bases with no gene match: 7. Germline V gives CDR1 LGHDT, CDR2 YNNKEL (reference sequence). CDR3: CASSHQLAGLTYEQYF. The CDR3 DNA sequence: TGTGCCAGCAGCCATCAACTAGCGGGGTTAACCTACGAGCAGTACTTC.

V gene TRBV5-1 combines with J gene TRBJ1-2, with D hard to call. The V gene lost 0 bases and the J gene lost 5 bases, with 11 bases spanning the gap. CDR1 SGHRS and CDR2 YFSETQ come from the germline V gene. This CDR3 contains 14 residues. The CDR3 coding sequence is TGCGCCAGCAGCTTGGGCGGTAGGGAGTATGGCTACACCTTC. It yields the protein CASSLGGREYGYTF.

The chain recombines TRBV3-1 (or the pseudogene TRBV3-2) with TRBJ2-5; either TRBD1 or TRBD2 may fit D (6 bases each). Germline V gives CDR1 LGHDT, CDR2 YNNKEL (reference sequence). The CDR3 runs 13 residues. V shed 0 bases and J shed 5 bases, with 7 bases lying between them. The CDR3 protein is CASSQDGGETQYF. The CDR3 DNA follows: TGTGCCAGCAGCCAAGACGGGGGCGAGACCCAGTACTTC.

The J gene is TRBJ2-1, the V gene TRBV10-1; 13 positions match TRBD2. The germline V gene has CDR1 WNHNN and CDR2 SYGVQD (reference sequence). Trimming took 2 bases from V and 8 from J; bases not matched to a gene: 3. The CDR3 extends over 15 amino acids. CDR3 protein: CASSEGLAGEDEQFF. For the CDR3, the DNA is TGCGCCAGCAGTGAGGGACTAGCGGGGGAGGATGAGCAGTTCTTC.

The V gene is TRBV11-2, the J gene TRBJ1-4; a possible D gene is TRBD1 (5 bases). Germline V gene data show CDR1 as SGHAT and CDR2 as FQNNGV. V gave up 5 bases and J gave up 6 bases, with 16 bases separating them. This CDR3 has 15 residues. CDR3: CASSLAWGWDEKLFF. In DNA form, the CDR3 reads TGTGCCAGCAGCCTCGCTTGGGGGTGGGATGAAAAACTGTTTTTT.

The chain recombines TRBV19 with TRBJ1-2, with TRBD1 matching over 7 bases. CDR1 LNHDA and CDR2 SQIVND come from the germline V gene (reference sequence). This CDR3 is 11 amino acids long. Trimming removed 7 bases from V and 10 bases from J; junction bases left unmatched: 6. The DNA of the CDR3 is TGTGCCAGTAACGACAGGGCCTACTACACCTTC. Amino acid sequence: CASNDRAYYTF.

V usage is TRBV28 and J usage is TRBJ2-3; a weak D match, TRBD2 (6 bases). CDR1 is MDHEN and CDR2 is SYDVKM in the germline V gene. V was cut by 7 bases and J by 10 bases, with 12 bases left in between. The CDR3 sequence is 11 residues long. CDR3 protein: CASTYGLSQYF. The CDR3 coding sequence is TGTGCCAGCACCTATGGACTATCGCAGTATTTT.

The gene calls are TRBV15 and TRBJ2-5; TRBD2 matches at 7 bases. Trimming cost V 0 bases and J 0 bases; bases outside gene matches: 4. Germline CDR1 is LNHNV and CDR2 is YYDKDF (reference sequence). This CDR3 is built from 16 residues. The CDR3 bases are TGTGCCACCAGCAGAGATGCGGGGGAGTACCAAGAGACCCAGTACTTC. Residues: CATSRDAGEYQETQYF.

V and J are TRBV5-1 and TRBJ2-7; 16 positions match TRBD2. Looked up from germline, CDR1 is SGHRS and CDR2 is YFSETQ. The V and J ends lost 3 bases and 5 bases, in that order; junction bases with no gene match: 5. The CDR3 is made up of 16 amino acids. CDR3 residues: CASSSGTSGGAHEQYF. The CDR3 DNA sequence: TGCGCCAGCAGCTCCGGGACTAGCGGGGGGGCCCACGAGCAGTACTTC.

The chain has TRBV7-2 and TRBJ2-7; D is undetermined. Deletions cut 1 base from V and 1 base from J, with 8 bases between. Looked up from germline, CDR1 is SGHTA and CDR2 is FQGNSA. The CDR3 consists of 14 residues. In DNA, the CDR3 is TGTGCCAGCAGCTTAGTTCCTACTTCCTACGAGCAGTACTTC. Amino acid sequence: CASSLVPTSYEQYF.

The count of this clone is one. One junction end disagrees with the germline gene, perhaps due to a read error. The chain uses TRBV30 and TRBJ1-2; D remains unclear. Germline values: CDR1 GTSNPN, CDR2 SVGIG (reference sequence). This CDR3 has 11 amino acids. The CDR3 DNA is TGTGCCTGGAGTGCCCTCTATGGCCACACCTTC. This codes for CAWSALYGHTF. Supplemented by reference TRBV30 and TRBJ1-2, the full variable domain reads SQTIHQWPATLVQPVGSPLSLECTVEGTSNPNLYWYRQAAGRGLQLLFYSVGIGQISSEVPQNLSASRPQDRQFILSSKKLLLSDSGFYLCAWSALYGHTFGSGTRLTVV.

The CDR3 loop is CASSGAGRLVDEQFF. In DNA, the CDR3 is TGTGCCAGCAGTGGGGCAGGGAGGTTGGTCGATGAGCAGTTCTTC. V is TRBV2 and J is TRBJ2-1, with D maybe TRBD2 (6 bases). V lost 4 bases and J lost 8, with 18 bases in between. The CDR3 is 15 residues long. Germline V gene lookup returns CDR1 SNHLY and CDR2 FYNNEI.